The sequence of this TCR beta chain was determined in a study of cytomegalovirus exposure and HLA in healthy donors. Study as a whole: Most genotyped donors, about four fifths of about 400, had Caucasian-associated genetic ancestry. General study findings and limits: In vitro data verified a few CMV-associated chains as specific for CMV antigens. There were some public TCRs occurring in many donors, but most TCR sequences were rare.

V gave up 0 bases and J gave up 1 base; unmatched junction bases: 4. This CDR3 contains 17 residues. Germline lookup yields CDR1 LGHNA and CDR2 YSLEER. Turning to this clone: What it binds is not known.

The PCR ran on 60 Vbeta and 13 Jbeta primers. Assay used: immunoSEQ multiplex PCR; TCRdb lists only in-frame clones, some missing. Of about 130,000 clones listed, more than 8% are singletons. This clonotype originated in a man in his forties or fifties in good health and CMV-seronegative. Sequenced input: PBMCs. The V and J genes are TRBV4-3 and TRBJ2-2, with 8 positions matching TRBD2. DNA of the CDR3: TGCGCCAGCAGCCAAGACCTTCTAGCGGGGAACACCGGGGAGCTGTTTTTT. Its translation is CASSQDLLAGNTGELFF.